The 18 T cell receptor beta chains given below trace back to one sample, sequenced in a study of T cells after yellow fever vaccination. A single record per CDR3 protein comes from TCRdb applying MiXCR to the 5' RACE reads. Of 300,000 to 400,000 distinct CDR3 sequences in the sample, over 8% are singletons; the top ten hold roughly 17%. The source was PBMCs, collected on the day of the first yellow fever vaccination. All receptors derive from a young man who received the YFV17D yellow fever vaccine.

The J gene is TRBJ2-7, the V gene TRBV28, with D perhaps being TRBD1 or TRBD2 (5 bases each). Looked up from germline, CDR1 is MDHEN and CDR2 is SYDVKM. The CDR3 sequence is 11 residues long. V shed 4 bases and J shed 11 bases, with 12 bases lying between them. The CDR3 bases are TGTGCCAGCAGTTCCGAGGGACCGGAGTACGTC. Residues: CASSSEGPEYV.

This clonotype was counted ten times or more. The V and J genes are TRBV4-1 and TRBJ1-1; tentatively, D is TRBD1 (6 bases). This CDR3 has 16 residues. CDR1 and CDR2 from the germline V gene are MGHRA and YSYEKL. V was clipped by 6 bases and J by 0 bases, with 17 bases between them. In nucleotides, the CDR3 is TGCGCCAGCAGACACACTCCGGGACACGTGAACACTGAAGCTTTCTTT. As protein: CASRHTPGHVNTEAFF.

This sequence joins TRBV4-3 and TRBJ1-2; no definite D call. Germline lookup yields CDR1 LGHNA and CDR2 YSLEER. CDR3 length: 16 residues. V lost 0 bases and J 4 bases, leaving 15 bases between the germline ends. The CDR3 loop is CASSQDIRVRSYGYTF. In DNA, the CDR3 is TGCGCCAGCAGCCAAGATATCCGGGTGCGGAGCTATGGCTACACCTTC.

The table lists this clonotype with many counts. J is TRBJ1-5 and V is TRBV7-9, with a weak D call TRBD1 (6 bases). V dropped 3 bases and J dropped 0 bases, with 9 bases sitting between them. The length of the CDR3 is 15 residues. Per germline, CDR1 SEHNR and CDR2 FQNEAQ (reference sequence). The DNA of the CDR3 is TGTGCCAGCAGCTTGGACAGTTATAGCAATCAGCCCCAGCATTTT. Translation gives CASSLDSYSNQPQHF.

This clonotype was seen a handful of times. The chain carries TRBV5-1 and TRBJ2-7; 9 bases fit TRBD2. This CDR3 region has 15 residues. J was trimmed by 0 bases and V by 2 bases; bases with no gene match: 3. Germline CDR1 SGHRS, CDR2 YFSETQ. The CDR3 spells CASSLERGASYEQYF. The CDR3 DNA reads TGCGCCAGCAGCTTAGAGCGGGGGGCCTCCTACGAGCAGTACTTC.

This clonotype has just a few counts. V usage is TRBV5-1 and J usage is TRBJ2-5; 7 nucleotides match TRBD1. This CDR3 has 14 residues. Germline V gives CDR1 SGHRS, CDR2 YFSETQ. The ends lost 4 bases at V and 1 base at J; junction bases unmatched: 4. CDR3 nucleotides: TGCGCCAGCAGCGGGGGACAGCCCCAAGAGACCCAGTACTTC. Its translation is CASSGGQPQETQYF.

The chain joins TRBV12-3 or TRBV12-4 to TRBJ1-5; 7 nucleotides align to TRBD1. Germline trimming cut 5 bases from V and 3 bases from J; bases unmatched to any gene: 7. The CDR3 sequence is 15 residues long. CDR3 coding DNA: TGTGCCAGCAGTAGGGGGGGACAGTTCAATCAGCCCCAGCATTTT. Translated, it gives CASSRGGQFNQPQHF.

The CDR3 DNA reads TGTGCCAGCAGCCAGGGGACAGACGATCAGCCCCAGCATTTT. It is translated as CASSQGTDDQPQHF. The chain uses TRBV4-2 and TRBJ1-5, with TRBD1 matching over 7 bases. The CDR3 is 14 amino acids. Germline assignment: CDR1 LGHNA and CDR2 YNFKEQ. V was clipped by 3 bases and J by 5 bases; unmatched bases: 4.

The genes are TRBV28 and TRBJ1-5, with TRBD1 identical over 7 bases. Losses at the gene ends were 5 bases for V and 6 bases for J; bases not matched to a gene: 7. This CDR3 is 14 amino acids long. CDR1 and CDR2 (germline): MDHEN, SYDVKM. DNA for the CDR3: TGTGCCAGCAGTCAACCGGGACAGTTTCAGCCCCAGCATTTT. Its translation: CASSQPGQFQPQHF.

This clonotype showed up just a few times. The gene calls are TRBV4-3 and TRBJ2-5; D not resolved. Germline V CDR1 and CDR2: LGHNA, YSLEER. The CDR3 has 15 residues. Trimming took 1 base from V and 1 from J, leaving 10 bases between them. CDR3 sequence: CASSQVGGFQETQYF. CDR3 DNA: TGCGCCAGCAGCCAAGTCGGCGGCTTCCAAGAGACCCAGTACTTC.

This clonotype was seen more than once but under ten times. The chain employs TRBV14 and TRBJ2-2, with 7 positions matching TRBD2. This CDR3 is built from 15 residues. CDR1 is SGHDN, CDR2 FVKESK, per germline. V gave up 8 bases and J gave up 4 bases; unmatched junction bases: 10. CDR3 amino acids: CASRYWDYLTGELFF. For the CDR3, the DNA is TGTGCCAGCCGGTATTGGGACTACCTCACCGGGGAGCTGTTTTTT.

This clonotype appeared a few times. This chain uses TRBV12-3 or TRBV12-4 with TRBJ2-1; D perhaps matches TRBD2 (6 bases). This CDR3 region has 12 residues. Between the trimmed V and J ends, which lost 1 base and 12 bases, there was a span of 10 bases. For the CDR3, the DNA is TGTGCCAGCAGTTTAGGGGGGGACCGGCAGTTCTTC. It codes for CASSLGGDRQFF.

The chain couples TRBV7-9 to TRBJ1-2; the D is unclear. Germline V CDR1 and CDR2: SEHNR, FQNEAQ (reference sequence). The CDR3 totals 12 residues. The V end was cut by 3 bases, the J end by 8 bases, with 10 bases between. CDR3 coding DNA: TGTGCCAGCAGCTTGGAGGTGGGGGGCTACACCTTC. Amino acids: CASSLEVGGYTF.

This clonotype was observed many times. J is TRBJ2-3 and V is TRBV19, with D perhaps given as TRBD1 or TRBD2 (5 bases each). Germline lookup yields CDR1 LNHDA and CDR2 SQIVND (reference sequence). V shed 4 bases and J shed 6 bases, with 5 bases lying between them. CDR3 size: 11 residues. The CDR3 here is CASSRGDTQYF. The CDR3 DNA follows: TGTGCCAGTAGTAGGGGGGATACGCAGTATTTT.

The CDR3 coding sequence is TGTGCCAGCAGAGACAGGGGGCCAGACACTGAAGCTTTCTTT. It specifies CASRDRGPDTEAFF. The V and J genes are TRBV7-2 and TRBJ1-1, with 10 nucleotides matching TRBD1. V trimming: 6 bases; J trimming: 3 bases; junction bases outside the gene matches: 4. The germline CDR1 and CDR2 sequences are SGHTA and FQGNSA. The CDR3 length is 14 residues.

The chain carries TRBV7-2 and TRBJ1-2, with D hard to call. V lost 2 bases, J lost 7 bases, and 11 bases lay in between. CDR3 length equals 13 residues. From germline, CDR1 is SGHTA and CDR2 FQGNSA. CDR3 region: CASSLSPTGGYTF. The CDR3 DNA sequence: TGTGCCAGCAGCTTAAGCCCCACCGGTGGCTACACCTTC.

This clonotype was picked up one time. This rearrangement joins TRBV5-4 to TRBJ1-2; 7 bases agree with TRBD1. The CDR3 totals 15 residues. CDR1 and CDR2 (germline): SGHNT, YYREEE (reference sequence). V shed 0 bases and J 8 bases; nucleotides not matched to a gene: 10. In nucleotides, the CDR3 is TGTGCCAGCAGCTTGGATGGGCACAGGGGAGACGGCTACACCTTC. Residues: CASSLDGHRGDGYTF.

This clonotype was counted ten times or more. The V gene is TRBV5-1, the J gene TRBJ1-1; TRBD1 is a possible D gene (6 bases). CDR1 SGHRS and CDR2 YFSETQ come from the germline V gene. The CDR3 totals 15 residues. Trimming took off 6 bases at V and 3 bases at J, with 18 bases between the two ends. This CDR3 reads CASNVGGAGDTEAFF. CDR3 sequence (DNA): TGCGCCAGCAACGTCGGGGGAGCAGGGGACACTGAAGCTTTCTTT. Looking up the rest from reference TRBV5-1 and TRBJ1-1 gives the full variable domain: KAGVTQTPRYLIKTRGQQVTLSCSPISGHRSVSWYQQTPGQGLQFLFEYFSETQRNKGNFPGRFSGRQFSNSRSEMNVSTLELGDSALYLCASNVGGAGDTEAFFGQGTRLTVV.